The TCR beta chain under discussion was sequenced for a study of blood T cell repertoires in COVID-19. Overall study: The United States, Italy and Spain supplied acute and convalescent COVID-19 samples. The cDNA or gDNA used as material had been derived from T cells, B-cell-depleted T cells, or PBMCs.

Authors' processing steps: Counts of nucleated cells, estimated from reference gene primer amplification, were obtained. Measured with immunoSEQ multiplex PCR; TCRdb has only the in-frame clones, and not every one. The V and J calls and the clone size are those of that table, but D and trimming were determined from the DNA. This table has roughly 100,000 clones, 65% to 90% appearing once. The CDR3 runs to 14 residues. V dropped 6 bases and J dropped 4; count of bases not matched to a gene: 5. CDR1 SGHAT and CDR2 FQDESV come from the germline V gene (reference sequence). The chain joins TRBV11-1 to TRBJ2-7; 11 nucleotides agree with TRBD2. The source is an elderly man with acute or convalescent COVID-19. The source material was peripheral blood. CDR3 DNA: TGTGCCAGCAGGAGGACTAGCGGGCATTACGAGCAGTACTTC. It yields the protein CASRRTSGHYEQYF.